Listed here are 23 T cell receptor beta chains from one sample, sequenced in a study of shared clonotypes between healthy human individuals. TCRdb's copy holds only in-frame clones and misses some; the assay was immunoSEQ multiplex PCR. The table records nearly 750,000 clones, approximately 77% of them present only once. Sequencing was carried out using memory CD4+ T cells sorted from blood. Subset here: CD45RA-negative fraction. The receptors were sampled from a woman aged 25-40 years in good health.

The chain joins TRBV25-1 to TRBJ1-2; 9 bases match TRBD1. V shed 7 bases and J 6 bases; nucleotides not matched to a gene: 18. CDR1 MGHDK and CDR2 SYGVNS come from the germline V gene. The CDR3 extends over 17 amino acids. The CDR3 sequence is CASKDGQGILGRNGYTF. DNA for the CDR3: TGTGCCAGCAAGGATGGACAGGGGATCTTGGGGCGCAATGGCTACACCTTC.

The rearrangement joins TRBV7-3 to TRBJ2-3, with 9 bases matching TRBD1. With V trimmed by 8 bases and J by 0 bases, 3 bases remained unmatched. Germline V gene lookup returns CDR1 SGHTA and CDR2 FQGTGA. This CDR3 is built from 14 residues. Here the CDR3 reads CASGQGTSTDTQYF. The CDR3 nucleotides read TGTGCCAGCGGACAGGGGACAAGCACAGATACGCAGTATTTT.

The J gene is TRBJ2-1, the V gene TRBV9, with 8 nucleotides matching TRBD2. Trimming cost V 4 bases and J 9 bases; bases outside gene matches: 9. CDR3 length: 14 amino acids. Per the germline V gene, CDR1 is SGDLS and CDR2 is YYNGEE. CDR3 sequence (DNA): TGTGCCAGCAGCCCAGAAGGGACTAGAACTGAGCAGTTCTTC. It specifies CASSPEGTRTEQFF.

The J gene is TRBJ2-5, the V gene TRBV5-4; 13 bases map to TRBD2. From germline, CDR1 is SGHNT and CDR2 YYREEE (reference sequence). There are 17 residues in the CDR3. With 4 bases clipped from V and 7 bases from J, the junction kept 13 bases outside the gene matches. CDR3 amino acids: CASSATSGRGPLGTQYF. The CDR3 nucleotides are TGTGCCAGCAGCGCAACTAGCGGGAGGGGCCCCTTAGGGACCCAGTACTTC.

The chain has TRBV7-2 and TRBJ2-2, with D possibly being TRBD2 (6 bases). The CDR3 length is 19 residues. Germline assignment: CDR1 SGHTA and CDR2 FQGNSA. Trimming removed 1 base from V and 3 bases from J, with 21 bases in between. The DNA of the CDR3 is TGTGCCAGCAGCTTAGTCGCCCCCGCGGAGGGCGGGCACACCGGGGAGCTGTTTTTT. It encodes CASSLVAPAEGGHTGELFF.

As regards this clone: The junction departs from germline at one end; a sequencing error may be responsible. CDR3 residues: CASSEGGNTEAFF. CDR3 nucleotides: TGCGCCAGCAGCGAAGGGGGGAACACTGAAGCTTTCTTT. The V gene is TRBV5-4, the J gene TRBJ1-1; the D gene is possibly TRBD1 (6 bases). Per germline, CDR1 SGHNT and CDR2 YYREEE (reference sequence). This CDR3 contains 13 residues.

This clone was observed a few times. CDR3 sequence (DNA): TGTGCCAGCAGTACACCCGGGGCTTCCTTGGATACGCAGTATTTT. Translating gives CASSTPGASLDTQYF. The V and J genes are TRBV6-5 and TRBJ2-3; either TRBD1 or TRBD2 may supply D (5 bases each). Trimming stripped 5 bases from V and 6 bases from J, with 18 bases between. Germline loops: CDR1 MNHEY, CDR2 SVGAGI. The CDR3 loop spans 15 amino acids.

The sample holds a few counts of this clone. The V call is TRBV30, the J call TRBJ1-2; TRBD1 matches 7 bases. Losses at the gene ends were 0 bases for V and 2 bases for J; bases not matched to a gene: 9. The CDR3 is 16 amino acids. CDR1 is GTSNPN, CDR2 SVGIG, per germline (reference sequence). In DNA, the CDR3 is TGTGCCTGGAGTGTACAAGGAACAGGGGTGAACTATGGCTACACCTTC. Translating it yields CAWSVQGTGVNYGYTF. The whole variable domain, filled in from reference TRBV30 and TRBJ1-2, reads SQTIHQWPATLVQPVGSPLSLECTVEGTSNPNLYWYRQAAGRGLQLLFYSVGIGQISSEVPQNLSASRPQDRQFILSSKKLLLSDSGFYLCAWSVQGTGVNYGYTFGSGTRLTVV.

V is TRBV11-3 and J is TRBJ2-3; possibly TRBD1 for D (6 bases). The CDR3 consists of 15 residues. Germline loops: CDR1 SGHNT, CDR2 YENEEA. Trimming took 5 bases from V and 0 from J, leaving 12 bases between them. The CDR3 sequence is CASSKDSQSTDTQYF. DNA of the CDR3: TGTGCCAGCAGCAAGGACAGCCAGAGCACAGATACGCAGTATTTT.

This sequence joins TRBV29-1 and TRBJ2-3; TRBD2 agrees at 7 bases. V lost 0 bases, J lost 5 bases, and 5 bases stayed unmatched. Germline lookup yields CDR1 SQVTM and CDR2 ANQGSEA. The CDR3 extends over 14 amino acids. CDR3 bases: TGCAGCGTTGAAGATTGGAGGGAGGGAGATACGCAGTATTTT. It translates to CSVEDWREGDTQYF.

V gene TRBV6-6 combines with J gene TRBJ2-7, with a weak D call TRBD1 (6 bases). Trimming stripped 0 bases from V and 1 base from J, with 10 bases between. The CDR3 is 15 amino acids. Germline lookup yields CDR1 MNHNY and CDR2 SVGAGI (reference sequence). The CDR3 region has the DNA TGTGCCAGCAGTTACTCGACAGGTGGATCCTACGAGCAGTACTTC. Amino acid sequence: CASSYSTGGSYEQYF.

This chain uses TRBV29-1 with TRBJ1-4; the D gene is possibly TRBD1 (5 bases). CDR1 and CDR2 from the germline V gene are SQVTM and ANQGSEA. Trimming took off 5 bases at V and 5 bases at J, with 12 bases between the two ends. The CDR3 runs to 13 residues. Here the CDR3 DNA reads TGCAGCGTTCGGGGGACTTCGAATGAAAAACTGTTTTTT. Its protein is CSVRGTSNEKLFF.

The gene calls are TRBV19 and TRBJ2-5; D is perhaps TRBD1 (6 bases). Looked up from germline, CDR1 is LNHDA and CDR2 is SQIVND (reference sequence). The V end lost 5 bases, the J end lost 0 bases, and 10 bases lay between the germline ends. The CDR3 consists of 14 residues. The CDR3 protein is CASSGDTNQETQYF. As DNA, the CDR3 is TGTGCCAGTAGTGGGGACACCAACCAAGAGACCCAGTACTTC.

The chain couples TRBV2 to TRBJ2-6, with no clear D. Germline CDR1 and CDR2: SNHLY and FYNNEI. The CDR3 runs to 14 residues. The ends were cut back, 5 bases at V and 2 bases at J, with 7 bases in the middle. The CDR3 protein is CASSLITGANVLTF. CDR3 nucleotide sequence: TGTGCCAGCAGTCTAATCACTGGGGCCAACGTCCTGACTTTC.

This chain links TRBV19 with TRBJ2-7; D may be TRBD2 (6 bases). V shed 5 bases and J shed 6 bases, with 20 bases lying between them. This CDR3 spans 15 amino acids. Germline V lookup: CDR1 LNHDA, CDR2 SQIVND (reference sequence). The CDR3 bases are TGTGCCAGTAGTCCCGGGCCGTCAATGGGGGGCGAGCAGTACTTC. It specifies CASSPGPSMGGEQYF.

V usage is TRBV7-2 and J usage is TRBJ1-6, with TRBD1 matching over 7 bases. The trim removed 1 base at V and 7 bases at J, leaving 4 bases unmatched. Germline V gene sequence: CDR1 SGHTA, CDR2 FQGNSA. CDR3 length equals 15 residues. For the CDR3, the DNA is TGTGCCAGCAGCTTAGATCAGGGGGGGAATTCACCCCTCCACTTT. It translates to CASSLDQGGNSPLHF.

This clone came up once. The rearrangement links TRBV29-1 to TRBJ2-7; TRBD1 might be the D (5 bases). Trimming shortened V by 5 bases and J by 5 bases, and 13 bases separated the two germline ends. The germline CDR1 and CDR2 sequences are SQVTM and ANQGSEA. CDR3 length: 12 residues. CDR3 protein: CSVRLQGDEQYF. The CDR3 region has the DNA TGCAGCGTTAGACTCCAGGGCGACGAGCAGTACTTC.

This clone was counted ten times or more. The V gene is TRBV7-2, the J gene TRBJ2-7, with TRBD2 matching 8 bases. Germline V gene lookup returns CDR1 SGHTA and CDR2 FQGNSA. The CDR3 runs 15 residues. J lost 3 bases, V lost 5 bases, and 9 bases had no gene match. The CDR3 sequence: CASSPTSGQGYEQYF. The CDR3 nucleotides read TGTGCCAGCAGCCCAACTAGCGGTCAAGGCTACGAGCAGTACTTC. Supplemented by reference TRBV7-2 and TRBJ2-7, the full variable domain reads GAGVSQSPSNKVTEKGKDVELRCDPISGHTALYWYRQSLGQGLEFLIYFQGNSAPDKSGLPSDRFSAERTGGSVSTLTIQRTQQEDSAVYLCASSPTSGQGYEQYFGPGTRLTVT.

This clone was counted only a few times. The chain combines TRBV4-1 with TRBJ2-1, with D perhaps being TRBD1 or TRBD2 (5 bases each). The V end was cut by 3 bases, the J end by 0 bases, with 12 bases between. The germline V gene encodes CDR1 MGHRA and CDR2 YSYEKL. CDR3 length: 16 residues. The CDR3, as DNA: TGCGCCAGCAGCCAGGGACCACAAAGCTCCTACAATGAGCAGTTCTTC. It is translated as CASSQGPQSSYNEQFF.

Concerning this clone: A much larger clone is a single base away; this may be a read error. V is TRBV18 and J is TRBJ2-7; D is perhaps TRBD2 (6 bases). Germline V gene data show CDR1 as KGHSH and CDR2 as LQKENI. Trimming pared 2 bases from V and 2 bases from J, leaving 10 bases between. The CDR3 contains 14 residues. The DNA for the CDR3 is TGTGCCAGCTCACCAAGGAGGGAACCCTACGAGCAGTACTTC. Its translation: CASSPRREPYEQYF.

The V and J genes are TRBV7-3 and TRBJ2-7; maybe TRBD2 (5 bases). Trimming cost V 4 bases and J 6 bases, with 10 bases left between them. This CDR3 is built from 12 residues. Germline V CDR1 and CDR2: SGHTA, FQGTGA. The CDR3 bases are TGTGCCAGCAGCTCAGGACTCGGCGAGCAGTACTTC. It is translated as CASSSGLGEQYF.

This rearrangement joins TRBV28 to TRBJ2-7; maybe TRBD2 (7 bases). Looked up from germline, CDR1 is MDHEN and CDR2 is SYDVKM. Trimming left V 7 bases short and J 4 bases short, with 14 bases between. This CDR3 has 13 amino acids. CDR3 DNA: TGTGCCAGCACCCCCGGGGGGCGATACGAGCAGTACTTC. Its protein product is CASTPGGRYEQYF.

A remark on this clone: The identical CDR3 is also encoded by other nucleotide sequences in the sample. This CDR3 is CASSLGQNYGYTF. The CDR3 DNA sequence: TGTGCCAGCAGCTTAGGACAGAACTATGGCTACACCTTC. The chain recombines TRBV7-9 with TRBJ1-2, with TRBD1 as a possible D gene (5 bases). Trimming pared 1 base from V and 2 bases from J, leaving 5 bases between. The CDR3 has 13 residues. Germline V gene data show CDR1 as SEHNR and CDR2 as FQNEAQ (reference sequence).